This TCR beta chain was recovered during a study of shared clonotypes between healthy human individuals. Study details: Contributing individuals were a couple of females and three males aged 18 to 49.

The V end lost 7 bases, the J end lost 7 bases, and 19 bases lay between the germline ends. Germline V CDR1 and CDR2: MDHEN, SYDVKM. The CDR3 extends over 15 amino acids. There were only Caucasian adults among the donors, and all lived in Nashville, Tennessee. Every unsorted PBMC PCR replicate was loaded with 250 to 300 ng DNA, approximately 30,000 T cell genomes. Ten immunoSEQ deep assay plates were used by the authors to sequence unsorted PBMC DNA. Measured with immunoSEQ multiplex PCR; TCRdb has only the in-frame clones, and not every one. The profile shows 500,000 to 650,000 clones, around 81% of them singletons.

The chain links TRBV28 to TRBJ2-2, with D possibly matching TRBD1 (5 bases). Sequenced: PBMCs. The receptor comes from a woman aged 40 to 50 in good health. Some clones in this sample may be carry-over from other donors' samples. CDR3 in amino acids: CASTLGAGNGGELFF. CDR3 in DNA: TGTGCCAGCACCCTAGGAGCAGGGAATGGCGGGGAGCTGTTTTTT.